This T cell receptor (beta chain) was recorded in a study of radiation and T cells in renal cell carcinoma. General study findings and limits: Pretreatment tumor biopsies were lacking, so baseline clonotypes are unknown.

The protocol was immunoSEQ multiplex PCR, while the TCRdb copy is restricted to in-frame clones and leaves out a portion. The table shows about 59,000 clones, with approximately 80% occurring only once. Described time point: baseline pretreatment blood. This sample's treatment: 15 Gy SBRT to primary tumor, nephrectomy 4 weeks later. Serial blood draws occurred at baseline and 2 and 4 weeks post-SBRT. This renal cell carcinoma was of the clear cell type. Concerning this clone itself: Its matching antigen is unknown.

Germline assignment: CDR1 SQVTM and CDR2 ANQGSEA. Trimming left V 5 bases short and J 2 bases short, with 7 bases between. The CDR3 extends over 12 amino acids. Sequencing was performed on blood, taken from a patient whose treatment included radiotherapy and nephrectomy. The source of this sequence is a man aged 60 to 69 with renal cell carcinoma. The chain couples TRBV29-1 to TRBJ1-3; D gene uncertain. Here the CDR3 DNA reads TGCAGCGTTACCCTCCCTGGAAACACCATATATTTT. Its translation is CSVTLPGNTIYF.